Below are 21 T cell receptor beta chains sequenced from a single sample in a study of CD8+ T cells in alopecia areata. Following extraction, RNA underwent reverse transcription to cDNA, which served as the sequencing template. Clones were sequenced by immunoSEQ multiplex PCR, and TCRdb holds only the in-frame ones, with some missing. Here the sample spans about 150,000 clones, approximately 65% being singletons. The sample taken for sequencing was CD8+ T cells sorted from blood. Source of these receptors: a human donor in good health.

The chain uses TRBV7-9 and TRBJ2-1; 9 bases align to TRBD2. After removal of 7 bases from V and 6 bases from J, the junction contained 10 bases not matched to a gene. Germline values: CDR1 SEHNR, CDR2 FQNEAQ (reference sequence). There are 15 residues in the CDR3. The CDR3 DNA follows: TGTGCCAGCATCCTTAGCGGGAGTGAGGGCAATGAGCAGTTCTTC. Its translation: CASILSGSEGNEQFF.

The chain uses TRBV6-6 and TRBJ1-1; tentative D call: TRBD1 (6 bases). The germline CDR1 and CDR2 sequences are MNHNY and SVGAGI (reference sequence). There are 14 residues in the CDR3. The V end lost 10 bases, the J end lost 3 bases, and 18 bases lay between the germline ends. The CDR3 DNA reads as TGTGCCACCTCCTTAGGGGGGTATGACACTGAAGCTTTCTTT. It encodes CATSLGGYDTEAFF.

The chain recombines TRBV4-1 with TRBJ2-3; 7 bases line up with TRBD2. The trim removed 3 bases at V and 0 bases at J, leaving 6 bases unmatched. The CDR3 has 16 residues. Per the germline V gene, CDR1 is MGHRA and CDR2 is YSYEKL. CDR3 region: CASSQRGTESTDTQYF. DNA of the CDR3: TGCGCCAGCAGCCAGCGGGGGACCGAAAGCACAGATACGCAGTATTTT.

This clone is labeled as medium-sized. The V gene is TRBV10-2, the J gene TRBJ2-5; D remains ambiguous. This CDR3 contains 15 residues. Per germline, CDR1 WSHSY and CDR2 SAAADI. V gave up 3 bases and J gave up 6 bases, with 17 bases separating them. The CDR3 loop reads CASSEGRRDDKTQYF. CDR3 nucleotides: TGCGCCAGCAGTGAAGGGCGGAGAGATGATAAGACCCAGTACTTC.

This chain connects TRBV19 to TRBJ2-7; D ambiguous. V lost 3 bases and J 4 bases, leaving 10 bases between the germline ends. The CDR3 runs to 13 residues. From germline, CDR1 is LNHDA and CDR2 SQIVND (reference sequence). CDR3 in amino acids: CASSIAVTYEQYF. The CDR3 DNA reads TGTGCCAGTAGTATTGCGGTGACTTACGAGCAGTACTTC. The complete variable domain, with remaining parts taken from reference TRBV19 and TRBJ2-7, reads DGGITQSPKYLFRKEGQNVTLSCEQNLNHDAMYWYRQDPGQGLRLIYYSQIVNDFQKGDIAEGYSVSREKKESFPLTVTSAQKNPTAFYLCASSIAVTYEQYFGPGTRLTVT.

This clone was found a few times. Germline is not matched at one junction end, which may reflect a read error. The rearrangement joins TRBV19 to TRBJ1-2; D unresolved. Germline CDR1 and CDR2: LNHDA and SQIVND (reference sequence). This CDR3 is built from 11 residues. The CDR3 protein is CASTLEILSSF. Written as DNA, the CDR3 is TGTGCCAGTACCCTCGAGATCCTTTCTTCGTTC.

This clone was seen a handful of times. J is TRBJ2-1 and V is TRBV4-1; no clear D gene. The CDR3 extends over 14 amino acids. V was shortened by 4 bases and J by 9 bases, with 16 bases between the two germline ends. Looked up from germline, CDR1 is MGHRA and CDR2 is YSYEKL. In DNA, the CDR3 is TGCGCCAGCAGCCCGCGCTCGGGTAATAGTGAGCAGTTCTTC. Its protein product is CASSPRSGNSEQFF.

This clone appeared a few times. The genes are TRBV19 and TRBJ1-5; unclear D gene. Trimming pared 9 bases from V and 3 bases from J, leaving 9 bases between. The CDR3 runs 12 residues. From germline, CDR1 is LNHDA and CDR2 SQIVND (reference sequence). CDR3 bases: TGTGCCAGCAGACCTGACAATCAGCCCCAGCATTTT. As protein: CASRPDNQPQHF.

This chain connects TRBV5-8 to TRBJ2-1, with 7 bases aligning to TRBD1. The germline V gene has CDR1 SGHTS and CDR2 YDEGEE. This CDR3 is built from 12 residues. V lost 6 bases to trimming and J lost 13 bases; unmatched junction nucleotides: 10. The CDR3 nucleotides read TGTGCCAGCACCTGGCCGGGACAGAACCAGTTCTTC. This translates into CASTWPGQNQFF.

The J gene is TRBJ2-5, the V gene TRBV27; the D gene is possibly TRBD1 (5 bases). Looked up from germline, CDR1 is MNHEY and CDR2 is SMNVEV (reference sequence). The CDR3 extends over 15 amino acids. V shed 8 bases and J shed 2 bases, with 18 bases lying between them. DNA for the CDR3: TGTGCCAGCGCAACAGGCGCAACTATTCAAGAGACCCAGTACTTC. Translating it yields CASATGATIQETQYF.

CDR3 sequence: CANLPEYF. The DNA for the CDR3 is TGCGCCAACCTCCCCGAGTATTTT. J is TRBJ2-3 and V is TRBV5-1; D unresolved. The V gene lost 9 bases and the J gene lost 13 bases, with 9 bases spanning the gap. CDR3 size: 8 residues. Per the germline V gene, CDR1 is SGHRS and CDR2 is YFSETQ.

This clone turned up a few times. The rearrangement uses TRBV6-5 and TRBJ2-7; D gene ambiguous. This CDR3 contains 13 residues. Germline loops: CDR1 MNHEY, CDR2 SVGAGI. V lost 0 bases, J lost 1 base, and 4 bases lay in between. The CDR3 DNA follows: TGTGCCAGCAGTTACTCGGCTTCCTACGAGCAGTACTTC. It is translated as CASSYSASYEQYF.

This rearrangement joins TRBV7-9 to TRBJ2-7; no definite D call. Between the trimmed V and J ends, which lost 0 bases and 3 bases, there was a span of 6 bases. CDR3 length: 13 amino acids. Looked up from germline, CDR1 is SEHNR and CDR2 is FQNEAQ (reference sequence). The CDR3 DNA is TGTGCCAGCAGCTTAGCGCGAGGCTACGAGCAGTACTTC. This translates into CASSLARGYEQYF.

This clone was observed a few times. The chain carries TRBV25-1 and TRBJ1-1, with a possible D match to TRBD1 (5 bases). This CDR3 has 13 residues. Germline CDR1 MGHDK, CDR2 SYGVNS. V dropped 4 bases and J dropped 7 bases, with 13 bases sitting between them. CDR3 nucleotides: TGTGCCAGCAGTGGGTCGCGGAGGGGTGAAGCTTTCTTT. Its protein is CASSGSRRGEAFF.

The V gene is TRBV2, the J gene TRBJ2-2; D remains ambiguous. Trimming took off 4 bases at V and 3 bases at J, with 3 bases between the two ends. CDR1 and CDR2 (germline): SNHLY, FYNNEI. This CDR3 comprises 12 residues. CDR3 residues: CASSGYTGELFF. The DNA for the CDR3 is TGTGCCAGCAGTGGTTACACCGGGGAGCTGTTTTTT.

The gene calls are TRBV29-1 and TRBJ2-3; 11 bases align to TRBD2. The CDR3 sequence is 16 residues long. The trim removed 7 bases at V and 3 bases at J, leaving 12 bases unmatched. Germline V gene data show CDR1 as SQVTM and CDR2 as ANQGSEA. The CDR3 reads CSAEAPGLADTDTQYF. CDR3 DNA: TGCAGCGCCGAGGCCCCGGGACTAGCGGATACAGATACGCAGTATTTT.

CDR3 bases: TGTGCCAGCAGCGCCCTTAGCGGCGATGAGCAGTTCTTC. Translating it yields CASSALSGDEQFF. The chain links TRBV9 to TRBJ2-1; a possible D gene is TRBD2 (6 bases). The V and J ends lost 3 bases and 8 bases respectively, with 12 bases between them. CDR1 and CDR2 from the germline V gene are SGDLS and YYNGEE. The CDR3 length is 13 residues.

The DNA for the CDR3 is TGTGCCACCAGCAGAGATTCAAGGACAGATACGCAGTATTTT. Amino acid sequence: CATSRDSRTDTQYF. The V gene is TRBV15, the J gene TRBJ2-3; D call uncertain. V shed 0 bases and J shed 3 bases, with 7 bases lying between them. Germline assignment: CDR1 LNHNV and CDR2 YYDKDF (reference sequence). This CDR3 has 14 residues. The full variable domain, in which reference TRBV15 and TRBJ2-3 provide the parts outside the CDR3, is DAMVIQNPRYQVTQFGKPVTLSCSQTLNHNVMYWYQQKSSQAPKLLFHYYDKDFNNEADTPDNFQSRRPNTSFCFLDIRSPGLGDTAMYLCATSRDSRTDTQYFGPGTRLTVL.

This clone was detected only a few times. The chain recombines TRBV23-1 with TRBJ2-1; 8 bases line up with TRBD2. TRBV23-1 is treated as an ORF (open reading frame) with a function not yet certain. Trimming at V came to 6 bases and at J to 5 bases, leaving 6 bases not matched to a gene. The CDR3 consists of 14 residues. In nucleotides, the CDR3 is TGCGCCAGCAGGCCGCGGGAGGCCCACAATGAGCAGTTCTTC. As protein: CASRPREAHNEQFF.

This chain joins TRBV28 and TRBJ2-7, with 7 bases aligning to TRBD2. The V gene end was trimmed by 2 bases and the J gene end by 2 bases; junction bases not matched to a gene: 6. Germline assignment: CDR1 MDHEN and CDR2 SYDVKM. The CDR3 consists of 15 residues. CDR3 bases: TGTGCCAGCAGTTTAGTTGCGGGAGAGGCCTACGAGCAGTACTTC. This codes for CASSLVAGEAYEQYF.

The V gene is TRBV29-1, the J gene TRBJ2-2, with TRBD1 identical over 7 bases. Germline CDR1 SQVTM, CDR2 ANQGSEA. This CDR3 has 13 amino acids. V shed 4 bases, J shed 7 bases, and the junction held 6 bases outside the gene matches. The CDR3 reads CSVVGGSGGELFF. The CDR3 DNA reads TGCAGCGTTGTAGGGGGCTCCGGCGGGGAGCTGTTTTTT.